This T cell receptor (beta chain) was documented in a study of blood T cell repertoires in COVID-19. Background on the study: Some COVID-19 samples were acute and others convalescent; all came from the United States, Italy and Spain. PBMCs, B-cell-depleted T cells, or T cells were the source of the cDNA or gDNA that made up the material.

Per the original methods: From reference gene primer amplification, estimates of nucleated cell counts were derived. Repertoires were generated with immunoSEQ multiplex PCR, while TCRdb's copy carries only in-frame clones and drops some. The V and J calls and clone size were taken over from that table, and D and trimming were inferred from the DNA. Altogether approximately 92,000 clones are present, around 81% being singletons, with the ten largest covering 3% to 4%. Trimming pared 0 bases from V and 4 bases from J, leaving 5 bases between. The CDR3 spans 14 residues. Germline CDR1 and CDR2: SGHDT and YYEEEE.

V gene TRBV5-6 combines with J gene TRBJ1-6, with D maybe TRBD1 (5 bases). This clonotype was sampled from a man aged 45-60 years with acute or convalescent COVID-19. The sample consisted of peripheral blood. The CDR3: CASSLDRYNSPLHF. DNA for the CDR3: TGTGCCAGCAGCTTGGACAGGTATAATTCACCCCTCCACTTT.